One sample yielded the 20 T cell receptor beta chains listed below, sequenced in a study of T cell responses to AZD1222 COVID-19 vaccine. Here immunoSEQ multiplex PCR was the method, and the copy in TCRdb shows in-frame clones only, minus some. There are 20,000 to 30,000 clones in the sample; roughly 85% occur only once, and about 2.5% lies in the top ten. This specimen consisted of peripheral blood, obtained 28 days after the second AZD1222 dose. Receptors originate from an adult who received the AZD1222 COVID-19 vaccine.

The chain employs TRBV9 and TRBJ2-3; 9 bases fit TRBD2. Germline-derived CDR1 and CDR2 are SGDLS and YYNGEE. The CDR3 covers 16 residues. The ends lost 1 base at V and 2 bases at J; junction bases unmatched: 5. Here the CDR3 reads CASSVTLAGTTDTQYF. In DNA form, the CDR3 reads TGTGCCAGCAGCGTAACGCTAGCGGGAACCACAGATACGCAGTATTTT.

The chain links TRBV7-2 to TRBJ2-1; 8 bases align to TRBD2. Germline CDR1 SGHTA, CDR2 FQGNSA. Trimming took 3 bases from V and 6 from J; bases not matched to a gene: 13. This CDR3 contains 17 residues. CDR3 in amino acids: CASSLRSGGPAGNEQFF. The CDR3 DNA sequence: TGTGCCAGCAGCTTGAGGTCGGGGGGGCCGGCAGGCAATGAGCAGTTCTTC. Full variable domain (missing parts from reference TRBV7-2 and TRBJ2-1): GAGVSQSPSNKVTEKGKDVELRCDPISGHTALYWYRQSLGQGLEFLIYFQGNSAPDKSGLPSDRFSAERTGGSVSTLTIQRTQQEDSAVYLCASSLRSGGPAGNEQFFGPGTRLTVL.

The CDR3: CASSPTGWKNTEAFF. CDR3 sequence (DNA): TGTGCCAGCAGCCCGACCGGCTGGAAGAACACTGAAGCTTTCTTT. The rearrangement links TRBV6-2 or TRBV6-3 to TRBJ1-1; no firm D call. CDR3 length: 15 amino acids. The germline V gene encodes CDR1 MNHEY and CDR2 SVGEGT. Trimming left V 6 bases short and J 1 base short, with 15 bases between.

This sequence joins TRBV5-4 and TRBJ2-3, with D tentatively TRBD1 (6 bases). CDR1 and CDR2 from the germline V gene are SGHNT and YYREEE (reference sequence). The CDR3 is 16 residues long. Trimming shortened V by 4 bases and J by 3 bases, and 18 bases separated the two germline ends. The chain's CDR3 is CASSTGSSTPTDTQYF. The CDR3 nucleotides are TGTGCCAGCAGCACAGGGTCTTCCACCCCGACAGATACGCAGTATTTT.

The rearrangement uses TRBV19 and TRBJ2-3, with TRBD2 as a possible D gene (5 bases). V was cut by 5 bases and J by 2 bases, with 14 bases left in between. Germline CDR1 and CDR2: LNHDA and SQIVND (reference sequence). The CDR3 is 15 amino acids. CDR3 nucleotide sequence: TGTGCCAGTAGTCCGGTAGCGTACCCCACAGATACGCAGTATTTT. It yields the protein CASSPVAYPTDTQYF.

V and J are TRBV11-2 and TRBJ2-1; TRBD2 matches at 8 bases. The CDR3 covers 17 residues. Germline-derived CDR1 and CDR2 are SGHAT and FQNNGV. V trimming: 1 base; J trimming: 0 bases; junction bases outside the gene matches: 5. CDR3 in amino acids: CASSLVGAGGSYNEQFF. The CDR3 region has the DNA TGTGCCAGCAGCTTAGTTGGCGCGGGGGGCTCCTACAATGAGCAGTTCTTC. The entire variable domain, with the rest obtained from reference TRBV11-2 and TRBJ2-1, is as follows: EAGVAQSPRYKIIEKRQSVAFWCNPISGHATLYWYQQILGQGPKLLIQFQNNGVVDDSQLPKDRFSAERLKGVDSTLKIQPAKLEDSAVYLCASSLVGAGGSYNEQFFGPGTRLTVL.

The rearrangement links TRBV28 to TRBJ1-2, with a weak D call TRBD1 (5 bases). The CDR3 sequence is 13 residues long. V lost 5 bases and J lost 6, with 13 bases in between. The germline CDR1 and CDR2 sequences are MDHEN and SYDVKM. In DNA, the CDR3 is TGTGCCAGCAGTATCAGGGTGGAGGATGGCTACACCTTC. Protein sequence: CASSIRVEDGYTF.

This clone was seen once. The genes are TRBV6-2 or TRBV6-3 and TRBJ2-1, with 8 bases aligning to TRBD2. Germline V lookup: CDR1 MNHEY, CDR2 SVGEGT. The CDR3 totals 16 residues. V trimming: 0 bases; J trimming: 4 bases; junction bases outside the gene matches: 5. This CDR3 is CASSYSSSGYYNEQFF. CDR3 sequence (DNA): TGTGCCAGCAGTTACTCATCTAGCGGGTATTACAATGAGCAGTTCTTC.

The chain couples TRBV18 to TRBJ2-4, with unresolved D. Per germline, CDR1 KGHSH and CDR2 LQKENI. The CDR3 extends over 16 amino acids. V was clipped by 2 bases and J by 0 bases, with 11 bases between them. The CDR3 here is CASSPTASLAKNIQYF. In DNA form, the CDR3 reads TGTGCCAGCTCACCAACGGCGTCCCTAGCCAAAAACATTCAGTACTTC.

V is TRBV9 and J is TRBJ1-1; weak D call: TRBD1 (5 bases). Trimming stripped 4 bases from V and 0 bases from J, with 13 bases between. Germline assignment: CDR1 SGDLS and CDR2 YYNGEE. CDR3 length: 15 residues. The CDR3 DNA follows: TGTGCCAGCAGCCCCGGAGGGGCCATGAACACTGAAGCTTTCTTT. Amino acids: CASSPGGAMNTEAFF.

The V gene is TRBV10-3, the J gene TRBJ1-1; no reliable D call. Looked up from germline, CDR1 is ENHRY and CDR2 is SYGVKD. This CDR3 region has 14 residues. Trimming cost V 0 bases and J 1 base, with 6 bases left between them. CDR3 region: CAISESTPNTEAFF. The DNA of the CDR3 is TGTGCCATCAGTGAGTCGACACCGAACACTGAAGCTTTCTTT.

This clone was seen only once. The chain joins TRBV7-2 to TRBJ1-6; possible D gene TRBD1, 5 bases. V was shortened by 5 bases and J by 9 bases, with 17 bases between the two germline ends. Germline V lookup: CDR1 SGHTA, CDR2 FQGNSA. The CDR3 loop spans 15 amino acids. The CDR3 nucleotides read TGTGCCAGCAGCCCTGAGGTGGGGGTTGGTTCACCCCTCCACTTT. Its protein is CASSPEVGVGSPLHF.

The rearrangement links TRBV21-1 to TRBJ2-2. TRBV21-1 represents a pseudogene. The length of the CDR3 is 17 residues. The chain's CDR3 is CASSKFREGEGRGELFF. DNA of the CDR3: TGTGCCAGCAGCAAATTCAGGGAAGGCGAGGGGCGCGGGGAGCTGTTTTTT.

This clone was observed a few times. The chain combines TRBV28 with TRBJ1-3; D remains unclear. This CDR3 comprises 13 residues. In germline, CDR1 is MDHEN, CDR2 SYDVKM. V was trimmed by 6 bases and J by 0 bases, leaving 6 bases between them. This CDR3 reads CASSWDSGNTIYF. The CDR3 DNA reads TGTGCCAGCAGCTGGGACTCTGGAAACACCATATATTTT.

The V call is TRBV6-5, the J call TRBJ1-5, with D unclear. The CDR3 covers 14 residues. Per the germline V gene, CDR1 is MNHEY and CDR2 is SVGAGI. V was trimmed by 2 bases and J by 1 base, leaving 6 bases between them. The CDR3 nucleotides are TGTGCCAGCAGTTACAGGGAAAGCAATCAGCCCCAGCATTTT. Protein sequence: CASSYRESNQPQHF.

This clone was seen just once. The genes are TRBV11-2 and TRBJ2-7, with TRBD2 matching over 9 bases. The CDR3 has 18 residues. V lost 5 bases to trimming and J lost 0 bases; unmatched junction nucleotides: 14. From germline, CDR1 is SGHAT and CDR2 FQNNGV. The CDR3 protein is CASSNRDGLAFSSYEQYF. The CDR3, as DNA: TGTGCCAGCAGCAACAGAGACGGACTAGCGTTTAGCTCCTACGAGCAGTACTTC.

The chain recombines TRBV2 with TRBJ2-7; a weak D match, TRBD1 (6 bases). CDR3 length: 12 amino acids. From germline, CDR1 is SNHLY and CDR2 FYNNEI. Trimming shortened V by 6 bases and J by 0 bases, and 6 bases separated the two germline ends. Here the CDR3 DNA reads TGTGCCAGCAGACAGGGCTCCTACGAGCAGTACTTC. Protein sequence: CASRQGSYEQYF.

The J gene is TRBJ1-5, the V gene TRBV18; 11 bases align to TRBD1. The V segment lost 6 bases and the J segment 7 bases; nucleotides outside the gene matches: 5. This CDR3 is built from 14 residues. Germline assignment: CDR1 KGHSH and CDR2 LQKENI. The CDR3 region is CASSSGTGGQPQHF. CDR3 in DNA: TGTGCCAGCTCCTCAGGGACAGGGGGACAGCCCCAGCATTTT.

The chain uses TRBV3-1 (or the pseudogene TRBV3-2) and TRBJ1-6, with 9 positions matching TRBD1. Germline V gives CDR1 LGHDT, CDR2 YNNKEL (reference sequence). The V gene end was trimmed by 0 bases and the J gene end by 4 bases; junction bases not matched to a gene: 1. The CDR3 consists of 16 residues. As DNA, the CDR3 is TGTGCCAGCAGCCAAGAACAGGGGGCTTATAATTCACCCCTCCACTTT. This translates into CASSQEQGAYNSPLHF.

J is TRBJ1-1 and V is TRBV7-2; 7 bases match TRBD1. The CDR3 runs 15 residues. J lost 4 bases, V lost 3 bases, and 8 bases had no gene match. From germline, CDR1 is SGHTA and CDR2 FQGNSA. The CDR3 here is CASSFATGTSTEAFF. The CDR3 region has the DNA TGTGCCAGCAGCTTTGCGACAGGGACCTCCACTGAAGCTTTCTTT.